This entry lists 2 T cell receptor beta chains sequenced from one sample in a study of blood T cell repertoires in COVID-19. Data came from immunoSEQ multiplex PCR; TCRdb stores just in-frame clones and leaves some out. The table shows approximately 330,000 clones, with 80% to 90% occurring only once. The sample taken for sequencing was PBMCs or T cells enriched from blood (not recorded which). Receptors originate from a woman aged 35 to 49 with acute COVID-19.

This clone was counted only a few times. CDR3 coding DNA: TGTGCCAGCAGTCTAGAGACAGGCCCCAATGAAAAACTGTTTTTT. Translation: CASSLETGPNEKLFF. The chain carries TRBV2 and TRBJ1-4, with D possibly TRBD1 on 6 matching bases. The CDR3 covers 15 residues. Germline values: CDR1 SNHLY, CDR2 FYNNEI. Trimming left V 5 bases short and J 5 bases short, with 15 bases between. The full variable domain, rest sourced from reference TRBV2 and TRBJ1-4, is EPEVTQTPSHQVTQMGQEVILRCVPISNHLYFYWYRQILGQKVEFLVSFYNNEISEKSEIFDDQFSVERPDGSNFTLKIRSTKLEDSAMYFCASSLETGPNEKLFFGSGTQLSVL.

This chain connects TRBV4-1 to TRBJ1-2; the D gene is possibly TRBD1 (5 bases). This CDR3 has 15 amino acids. V was clipped by 2 bases and J by 8 bases, with 18 bases between them. Germline values: CDR1 MGHRA, CDR2 YSYEKL. The chain's CDR3 is CASSQPKESPGGYTF. CDR3 nucleotides: TGCGCCAGCAGCCAACCTAAGGAGTCCCCAGGGGGCTACACCTTC.